Sequencing of this T cell receptor (beta chain) was carried out in a study of blood T cell repertoires in COVID-19. Whole-study context: Specimens from acute and convalescent COVID-19 originated in the United States, Italy and Spain. PBMCs, B-cell-depleted T cells, or T cells provided the cDNA or gDNA that made up the material.

Patients in Seattle were enrolled during active infection, then followed longitudinally. Per the original data handling: Reference gene primer amplification gave estimated nucleated cell counts. The data were produced by immunoSEQ multiplex PCR, yet TCRdb's version contains in-frame clones alone and is incomplete. The V and J calls and clone size come from that table; D and trimming were worked out from the DNA. The table lists 200,000 to 250,000 clones, about 86% of them singletons. Sequenced: peripheral blood. This TCR came from a woman in her fifties or sixties with COVID-19, enrolled during active disease.

CDR3: CASSFSLEQYF. The CDR3 DNA reads as TGTGCCAGCAGCTTTAGCCTTGAGCAGTACTTC. The chain recombines TRBV7-9 with TRBJ2-7; no clear D gene. The germline V and J ends were trimmed by 3 bases and 7 bases, with 7 bases remaining between them. From germline, CDR1 is SEHNR and CDR2 FQNEAQ (reference sequence). The CDR3 runs to 11 residues.